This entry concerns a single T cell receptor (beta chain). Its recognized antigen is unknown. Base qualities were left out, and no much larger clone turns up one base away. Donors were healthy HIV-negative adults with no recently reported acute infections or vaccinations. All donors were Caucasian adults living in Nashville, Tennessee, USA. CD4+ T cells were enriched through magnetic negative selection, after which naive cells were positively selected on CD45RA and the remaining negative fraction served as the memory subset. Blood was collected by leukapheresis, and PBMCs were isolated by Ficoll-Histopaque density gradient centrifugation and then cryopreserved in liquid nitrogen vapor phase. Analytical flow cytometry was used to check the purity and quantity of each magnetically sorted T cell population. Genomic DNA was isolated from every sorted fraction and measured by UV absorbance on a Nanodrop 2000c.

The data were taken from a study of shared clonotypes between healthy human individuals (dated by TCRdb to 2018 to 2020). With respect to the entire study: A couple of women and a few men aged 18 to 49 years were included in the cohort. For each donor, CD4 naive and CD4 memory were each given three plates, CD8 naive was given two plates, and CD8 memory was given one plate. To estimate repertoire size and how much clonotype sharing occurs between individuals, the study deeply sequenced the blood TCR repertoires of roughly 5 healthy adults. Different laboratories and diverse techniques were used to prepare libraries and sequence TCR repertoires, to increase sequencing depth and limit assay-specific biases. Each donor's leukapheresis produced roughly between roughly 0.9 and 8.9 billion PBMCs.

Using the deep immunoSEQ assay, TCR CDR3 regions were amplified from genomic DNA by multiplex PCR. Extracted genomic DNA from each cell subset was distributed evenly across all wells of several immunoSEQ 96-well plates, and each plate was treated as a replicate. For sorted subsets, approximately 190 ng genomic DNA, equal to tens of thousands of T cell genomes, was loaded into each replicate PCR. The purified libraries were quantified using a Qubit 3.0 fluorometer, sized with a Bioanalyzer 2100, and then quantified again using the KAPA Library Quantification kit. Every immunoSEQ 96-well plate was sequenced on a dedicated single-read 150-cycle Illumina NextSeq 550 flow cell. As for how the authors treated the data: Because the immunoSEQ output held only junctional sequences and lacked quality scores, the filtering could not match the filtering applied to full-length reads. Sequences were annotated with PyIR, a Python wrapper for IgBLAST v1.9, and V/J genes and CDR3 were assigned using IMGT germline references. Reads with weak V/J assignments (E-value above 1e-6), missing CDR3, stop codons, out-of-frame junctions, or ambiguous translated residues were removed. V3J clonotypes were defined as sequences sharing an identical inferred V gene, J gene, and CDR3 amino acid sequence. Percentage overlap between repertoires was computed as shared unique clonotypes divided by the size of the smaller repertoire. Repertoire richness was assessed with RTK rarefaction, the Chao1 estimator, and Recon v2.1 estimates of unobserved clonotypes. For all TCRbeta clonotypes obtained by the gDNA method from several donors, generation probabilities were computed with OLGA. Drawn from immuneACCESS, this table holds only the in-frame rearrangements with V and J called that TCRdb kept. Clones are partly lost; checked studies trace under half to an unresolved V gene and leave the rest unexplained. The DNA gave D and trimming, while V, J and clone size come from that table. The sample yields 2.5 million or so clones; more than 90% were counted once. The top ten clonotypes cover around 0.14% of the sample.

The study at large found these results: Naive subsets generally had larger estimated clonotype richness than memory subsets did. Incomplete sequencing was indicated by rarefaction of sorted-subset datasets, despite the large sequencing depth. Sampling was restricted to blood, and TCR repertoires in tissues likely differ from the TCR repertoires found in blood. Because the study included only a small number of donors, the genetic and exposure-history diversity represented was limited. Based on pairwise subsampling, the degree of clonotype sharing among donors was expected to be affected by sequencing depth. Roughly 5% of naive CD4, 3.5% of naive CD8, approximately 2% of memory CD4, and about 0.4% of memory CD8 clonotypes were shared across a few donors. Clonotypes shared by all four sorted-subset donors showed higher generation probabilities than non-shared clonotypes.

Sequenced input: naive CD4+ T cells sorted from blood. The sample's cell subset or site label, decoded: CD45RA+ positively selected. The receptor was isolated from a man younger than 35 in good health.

At the DNA level, the sequence is TGCAGTGCGGAGAGAGGGGGTCAGTTCTTC. It encodes CSAERGGQFF. The rearranged chain carries TRBV20-1 and TRBJ2-1, with a tentative D gene TRBD1 over 6 matching bases. Reading from cysteine to phenylalanine, the CDR3 counts 10 amino acids. Only the CDR3 portion is preserved as DNA: 30 bases, with reading frame beginning at the first base. The germline V gene (reference sequence) specifies DFQATT as CDR1 and SNEGSKA as CDR2. V is pared back by 6 bases and J by 13 bases, with 13 bases lying between the germline termini.